The clone carrying this TCR beta chain was seen at least ten times. According to the study, TCR beta libraries were built with iRepertoire HTBI primers and CDR3-region Arm-PCR. In the study's own analysis: The samples yielded about 60 TRBV and roughly 15 TRBJ segments. TCRdb used MiXCR to reprocess the multiplex PCR reads, holding one entry per CDR3 protein. The V and J calls follow TCRdb's processing rather than the paper's. This sample has a few hundred thousand distinct CDR3 sequences, with roughly 16% found just once. This record comes from a study of regulatory T cells in long-lasting Graves disease. This CDR3 is built from 13 residues. Germline loops: CDR1 MNHNS, CDR2 SASEGT. The V end was cut by 6 bases, the J end by 6 bases, with 11 bases between. Time point reported: newly diagnosed GD, antithyroid drugs for less than 3 months. From RNA extracted from PBMCs, the TCR library was made. This sample also belongs to another study, concerning T cells in Graves' hyperthyroidism and ophthalmopathy. Per that paper: First-round RT-PCR of the TCR CDR3 relied on the HTBI primer set. Ophthalmopathy cases were set apart from stable hyperthyroidism by a 13 V-J model.

This TCR came from a woman between 18 and 29 years old with Graves disease. The chain carries TRBV6-1 and TRBJ2-2, with D uncertain. The source material was peripheral blood mononuclear cells (PBMCs), sampled at new diagnosis, from a patient treated with antithyroid drugs. The CDR3 coding sequence is TGTGCCAGCAGCCTCTGGCAGGCCGGGGAGCTGTTTTTT. Its protein is CASSLWQAGELFF.